These 25 T cell receptor beta chains came from one sample sequenced in a study of T cell changes during pregnancy in multiple sclerosis. TCRdb keeps only in-frame clones here, not all; method: immunoSEQ multiplex PCR. The sample records 60,000 to 85,000 clones, more than 85% being singletons. The material was peripheral blood, obtained in the first trimester of pregnancy. These TCRs come from a female donor with multiple sclerosis, enrolled in a pregnancy study.

The chain recombines TRBV6-1 with TRBJ1-6; D gene unclear. The CDR3 covers 15 residues. V lost 6 bases to trimming and J lost 7 bases, with 16 bases between them. Germline V gene sequence: CDR1 MNHNS, CDR2 SASEGT. CDR3 nucleotide sequence: TGTGCCAGCAGCGCCGGAGCCTCCCGCAATTCACCCCTCCACTTT. This translates into CASSAGASRNSPLHF.

The rearrangement links TRBV7-9 to TRBJ2-5; D may be TRBD2 (6 bases). The CDR3 length is 19 residues. Trimming pared 3 bases from V and 2 bases from J, leaving 25 bases between. Germline V gene lookup returns CDR1 SEHNR and CDR2 FQNEAQ (reference sequence). In DNA form, the CDR3 reads TGTGCCAGCAGCTTGCAGCGGCCTAGCGCCCGAAATTTTCAAGAGACCCAGTACTTC. Protein sequence: CASSLQRPSARNFQETQYF.

The chain recombines TRBV9 with TRBJ2-5; no clear D gene. Germline V lookup: CDR1 SGDLS, CDR2 YYNGEE. This CDR3 region has 14 residues. With 0 bases removed from V and 5 bases from J, the gap between germline ends came to 11 bases. The CDR3 nucleotides are TGTGCCAGCAGCGTAGCGCTGGGCCGGGAGACCCAGTACTTC. This gives the protein CASSVALGRETQYF.

This chain connects TRBV5-1 to TRBJ2-7, with a tentative D call TRBD2 (6 bases). Germline V lookup: CDR1 SGHRS, CDR2 YFSETQ. V was clipped by 0 bases and J by 3 bases, with 25 bases between them. The CDR3 extends over 19 amino acids. CDR3 nucleotide sequence: TGCGCCAGCAGCTTGGACCCCCTCGGAGGGCGCAACCTCTTCTACGAGCAGTACTTC. This gives the protein CASSLDPLGGRNLFYEQYF.

The chain carries TRBV7-7 and TRBJ1-4, with D possibly TRBD1 on 6 matching bases. V was shortened by 5 bases and J by 6 bases, with 13 bases between the two germline ends. Germline CDR1 and CDR2: SSHAT and FNYEAQ (reference sequence). The CDR3 consists of 14 residues. The chain's CDR3 is CASSPRQVDEKLFF. DNA for the CDR3: TGTGCCAGCAGCCCTCGACAGGTGGATGAAAAACTGTTTTTT.

The rearrangement uses TRBV5-4 and TRBJ2-1; 9 nucleotides match TRBD1. V dropped 4 bases and J dropped 9; count of bases not matched to a gene: 14. Germline-derived CDR1 and CDR2 are SGHNT and YYREEE (reference sequence). The CDR3 contains 16 residues. The CDR3: CASSVPGTGLGTEQFF. In DNA, the CDR3 is TGTGCCAGCAGCGTCCCCGGGACAGGGCTCGGTACTGAGCAGTTCTTC.

This chain connects TRBV11-3 to TRBJ2-1, with TRBD2 as a possible D gene (6 bases). Looked up from germline, CDR1 is SGHNT and CDR2 is YENEEA. Trimming left V 0 bases short and J 4 bases short, with 7 bases between. The CDR3 runs to 14 residues. The CDR3 DNA reads as TGTGCCAGCAGCTTAGAAGCGGGTTACAATGAGCAGTTCTTC. Its translation is CASSLEAGYNEQFF.

This sequence joins TRBV5-4 and TRBJ2-5; TRBD2 is a possible D gene (6 bases). The V end lost 4 bases, the J end lost 4 bases, and 14 bases lay between the germline ends. The CDR3 runs to 14 residues. Per the germline V gene, CDR1 is SGHNT and CDR2 is YYREEE (reference sequence). The CDR3 loop is CASSPIPGGETQYF. In nucleotides, the CDR3 is TGTGCCAGCAGCCCCATCCCCGGGGGAGAGACCCAGTACTTC.

The chain recombines TRBV27 with TRBJ2-2; perhaps TRBD1 as D (6 bases). This CDR3 region has 15 residues. Looked up from germline, CDR1 is MNHEY and CDR2 is SMNVEV (reference sequence). V lost 2 bases and J 6 bases, leaving 13 bases between the germline ends. The CDR3 DNA is TGTGCCAGCAGTTTAGATACAGGGTGGTCCGGGGAGCTGTTTTTT. Its protein is CASSLDTGWSGELFF.

The rearrangement joins TRBV9 to TRBJ2-5; D uncertain. This CDR3 contains 14 residues. From germline, CDR1 is SGDLS and CDR2 YYNGEE. The V gene lost 0 bases and the J gene lost 2 bases, with 8 bases spanning the gap. The CDR3 DNA sequence: TGTGCCAGCAGCGTAGGGCTGATACAAGAGACCCAGTACTTC. Translating it yields CASSVGLIQETQYF.

The CDR3 sequence is CASSYSTDRDLYGYTF. The CDR3 nucleotides are TGTGCCAGCAGTTACTCAACGGACAGGGACCTCTATGGCTACACCTTC. The rearrangement joins TRBV6-5 to TRBJ1-2; 8 positions agree with TRBD1. The CDR3 runs to 16 residues. V lost 0 bases, J lost 4 bases, and 7 bases stayed unmatched. Germline loops: CDR1 MNHEY, CDR2 SVGAGI.

V usage is TRBV11-2 and J usage is TRBJ2-2; 8 nucleotides line up with TRBD1. After removal of 1 base from V and 6 bases from J, the junction contained 1 base not matched to a gene. Germline CDR1 SGHAT, CDR2 FQNNGV. This CDR3 comprises 14 residues. The chain's CDR3 is CASSLVQGAGELFF. The DNA of the CDR3 is TGTGCCAGCAGCTTAGTACAGGGGGCCGGGGAGCTGTTTTTT.

The chain is built from TRBV18 and TRBJ1-2, with 8 bases matching TRBD1. After removal of 3 bases from V and 4 bases from J, the junction contained 4 bases not matched to a gene. The length of the CDR3 is 14 residues. Germline lookup yields CDR1 KGHSH and CDR2 LQKENI. CDR3 region: CASSPQGAGYGYTF. CDR3 coding DNA: TGTGCCAGCTCACCGCAGGGGGCGGGCTATGGCTACACCTTC.

The gene calls are TRBV5-1 and TRBJ1-3; D remains unclear. The CDR3 totals 15 residues. Trimming removed 6 bases at V and 2 bases at J, with 15 bases between. Germline V CDR1 and CDR2: SGHRS, YFSETQ. The CDR3 is CASKETAGTGNTIYF. The CDR3 DNA reads as TGCGCCAGCAAGGAGACCGCGGGGACTGGAAACACCATATATTTT.

The chain recombines TRBV5-4 with TRBJ1-1; D perhaps matches TRBD1 (5 bases). The V end was cut by 4 bases, the J end by 6 bases, with 13 bases between. Germline CDR1 reads SGHNT; CDR2 reads YYREEE (reference sequence). This CDR3 is built from 13 residues. The CDR3 sequence is CASSIRAGPEAFF. In DNA, the CDR3 is TGTGCCAGCAGCATCCGGGCGGGACCTGAAGCTTTCTTT.

The rearrangement joins TRBV30 to TRBJ2-5; TRBD1 aligns across 8 bases. From germline, CDR1 is GTSNPN and CDR2 SVGIG (reference sequence). J was trimmed by 1 base and V by 0 bases; bases with no gene match: 4. The length of the CDR3 is 15 residues. CDR3 bases: TGTGCCTGGAGTGTCGCAGGGGGCATCCAAGAGACCCAGTACTTC. Residues: CAWSVAGGIQETQYF.

This clone was seen a single time. The chain couples TRBV2 to TRBJ2-1; 8 nucleotides align to TRBD1. The junction had 7 bases not matched to a gene; V was cut back by 3 bases and J by 6 bases. The CDR3 extends over 15 amino acids. Germline CDR1 reads SNHLY; CDR2 reads FYNNEI. The CDR3 sequence: CASSDAGQGTNEQFF. For the CDR3, the DNA is TGTGCCAGCAGTGATGCCGGACAGGGAACCAATGAGCAGTTCTTC.

The rearrangement joins TRBV6-6 to TRBJ1-2; 12 nucleotides agree with TRBD1. Germline CDR1 MNHNY, CDR2 SVGAGI (reference sequence). The CDR3 runs 16 residues. Trimming cost V 6 bases and J 0 bases; bases outside gene matches: 5. DNA for the CDR3: TGTGCCAGCAGAGGGACAGGGGGCCCCACTAACTATGGCTACACCTTC. This translates into CASRGTGGPTNYGYTF.

The chain is built from TRBV7-3 and TRBJ1-5, with D possibly matching TRBD1 (5 bases). The CDR3 sequence is 13 residues long. V shed 5 bases and J shed 4 bases, with 9 bases lying between them. Looked up from germline, CDR1 is SGHTA and CDR2 is FQGTGA. This chain's CDR3 is CASSVQGNQPQHF. Written as DNA, the CDR3 is TGTGCCAGCAGCGTCCAGGGTAATCAGCCCCAGCATTTT. The full variable domain, with the rest looked up from reference TRBV7-3 and TRBJ1-5, is GAGVSQTPSNKVTEKGKYVELRCDPISGHTALYWYRQSLGQGPEFLIYFQGTGAADDSGLPNDRFFAVRPEGSVSTLKIQRTERGDSAVYLCASSVQGNQPQHFGDGTRLSIL.

This chain uses TRBV10-3 with TRBJ1-2, with unresolved D. Germline CDR1 ENHRY, CDR2 SYGVKD. The CDR3 is 12 residues long. Trimming stripped 7 bases from V and 3 bases from J, with 9 bases between. CDR3 in amino acids: CAINRADYGYTF. DNA of the CDR3: TGTGCCATCAACAGAGCGGACTATGGCTACACCTTC.

The V gene is TRBV5-1, the J gene TRBJ2-1; the D gene is possibly TRBD2 (5 bases). V was pared by 0 bases and J by 0 bases, with 13 bases between. CDR1 is SGHRS, CDR2 YFSETQ, per germline. CDR3 length: 17 residues. Here the CDR3 DNA reads TGCGCCAGCAGCTTGGGAGGCGGGCAGAGCTCCTACAATGAGCAGTTCTTC. Its protein is CASSLGGGQSSYNEQFF.

In its sample, this clone was seen once. The DNA for the CDR3 is TGCGCCAGCAGCTCCCTGGGACAGGCTGAAGCTTTCTTT. Encoded protein: CASSSLGQAEAFF. The V call is TRBV5-1, the J call TRBJ1-1; the match to TRBD1 covers 8 bases. The trim removed 3 bases at V and 6 bases at J, leaving 4 bases unmatched. CDR1 is SGHRS and CDR2 is YFSETQ in the germline V gene. CDR3 length: 13 amino acids.

The chain combines TRBV5-1 with TRBJ2-3; 7 nucleotides align to TRBD1. Germline V gene sequence: CDR1 SGHRS, CDR2 YFSETQ. This CDR3 spans 17 amino acids. Trimming removed 5 bases from V and 3 bases from J; junction bases left unmatched: 15. The chain's CDR3 is CASSFWARGGETDTQYF. CDR3 DNA sequence: TGCGCCAGCAGTTTTTGGGCGAGAGGGGGCGAGACAGATACGCAGTATTTT.

CDR3 in DNA: TGCGCCAGCAGCCAGGGACTAGCGGGGGACTACAATGAGCAGTTCTTC. Protein sequence: CASSQGLAGDYNEQFF. The rearrangement uses TRBV4-1 and TRBJ2-1, with 14 nucleotides matching TRBD2. Looked up from germline, CDR1 is MGHRA and CDR2 is YSYEKL. CDR3 size: 16 residues. Trimming removed 3 bases from V and 3 bases from J; junction bases left unmatched: 1.

This chain uses TRBV9 with TRBJ2-5; 8 bases line up with TRBD2. This CDR3 has 16 amino acids. Germline CDR1 and CDR2: SGDLS and YYNGEE. J lost 2 bases, V lost 1 base, and 7 bases had no gene match. The CDR3 DNA reads as TGTGCCAGCAGCGTACAAGGACTAGCTCGACAAGAGACCCAGTACTTC. Translating it yields CASSVQGLARQETQYF.